This T cell receptor (beta chain) was obtained from a study of T cell responses to AZD1222 COVID-19 vaccine. Study findings and constraints: Vaccine-related CD4 TCRs covered spike, predominating at 160-218 and 743-854. The donor group comprised mostly white British people and more females; the analysis possibly underestimated clonal diversity.

Libraries were prepared by immunoSEQ multiplex PCR; TCRdb keeps only in-frame clonotypes and omits some of them. The table has 150,000 to 200,000 clones, just over 90% seen once. The CDR3 covers 16 residues. The V end was cut by 7 bases, the J end by 0 bases, with 16 bases between. Germline V gene data show CDR1 as SNHLY and CDR2 as FYNNEI. Of note for this clone: The antigen is undetermined.

Sequencing used peripheral blood, obtained 28 days after the second dose of the MenACWY control vaccine. This receptor was identified in an adult who received the MenACWY meningococcal vaccine as a control. This rearrangement joins TRBV2 to TRBJ1-3; D might be TRBD1 (5 bases). The CDR3 DNA reads TGTGCCAGCACCCTCTTTGGGGGTGACTCTGGAAACACCATATATTTT. Protein: CASTLFGGDSGNTIYF.